This T cell receptor (beta chain) stems from a study of blood T cell repertoires in COVID-19. Study-wide background: Sites across the United States, Italy and Spain contributed samples from acute and convalescent COVID-19. PBMCs, B-cell-depleted T cells, or T cells provided the cDNA or gDNA that made up the material.

Original handling: Counts of nucleated cells, estimated from reference gene primer amplification, were obtained. The data were produced by immunoSEQ multiplex PCR, yet TCRdb's version contains in-frame clones alone and is incomplete. The V and J calls and the clone size are those of that table, but D and trimming were determined from the DNA. There are about 45,000 clones in the sample; approximately 85% occur only once, and around 31% lies in the top ten. Trimming cost V 3 bases and J 7 bases; bases outside gene matches: 19. Germline V gene lookup returns CDR1 SGHDT and CDR2 YYEEEE. CDR3 length equals 18 residues.

The sequenced sample was peripheral blood. V is TRBV5-6 and J is TRBJ2-1; 7 bases match TRBD1. The sequence derives from a woman at least 80 years old with acute or convalescent COVID-19. CDR3 nucleotide sequence: TGTGCCAGCAGCTCCGGACAGGCCAAATCGACCCAAAGGAATGAGCAGTTCTTC. Translation: CASSSGQAKSTQRNEQFF.